These 30 T cell receptor beta chains share one sample of origin, sequenced in a study of T cells expressing NK-cell markers. TCRdb re-called the 5' RACE reads, yielding one record per CDR3 amino acid sequence without DNA. The table lists more than 400,000 distinct CDR3 sequences. Input material: blood T cells: a sorted CD56 or NKG2C T cell subset, CD4+ or CD8+ T cells, or bulk PBMC T cells (not recorded which). These receptors all stem from a woman between 18 and 70 years old in good health.

CDR3 amino acids: CASSPVLEDTQYF. V and J are TRBV4-3 and TRBJ2-3. This CDR3 has 13 amino acids. Germline-derived CDR1 and CDR2 are LGHNA and YSLEER.

The chain carries TRBV20-1 and TRBJ2-5. The CDR3 runs to 12 residues. Germline V lookup: CDR1 DFQATT, CDR2 SNEGSKA (reference sequence). The CDR3 reads CSAPSSGETQYF.

The genes are TRBV12-3 or TRBV12-4 and TRBJ1-6; with no DNA, the TCRdb D assignment of TRBD1 cannot be verified. The CDR3 contains 16 residues. CDR3 loop: CASSSSLQGFNSPLHF.

The chain recombines TRBV12-3 or TRBV12-4 with TRBJ1-1; the TRBD1 assignment by TCRdb is unverifiable without DNA. This CDR3 contains 14 residues. The CDR3 here is CASSFSLDSQEAFF.

J is TRBJ1-2 and V is TRBV19; TCRdb names TRBD1, which stays unverified in the absence of DNA. Per germline, CDR1 LNHDA and CDR2 SQIVND (reference sequence). This CDR3 has 14 amino acids. The CDR3 sequence: CASALTGGLGGYTF.

The genes are TRBV7-7 and TRBJ2-2; TCRdb returns TRBD1, unconfirmable since there is no DNA. There are 15 residues in the CDR3. Germline CDR1 reads SSHAT; CDR2 reads FNYEAQ (reference sequence). CDR3 residues: CASSAGNSGTGELFF.

CDR3 in amino acids: CASSFMSRDTQETQYF. V and J are TRBV7-2 and TRBJ2-5; TCRdb gives TRBD1 as the D gene, but with no DNA this cannot be confirmed. CDR3 length: 16 amino acids. CDR1 is SGHTA and CDR2 is FQGNSA in the germline V gene. The whole variable domain, remainder taken from reference TRBV7-2 and TRBJ2-5, is GAGVSQSPSNKVTEKGKDVELRCDPISGHTALYWYRQSLGQGLEFLIYFQGNSAPDKSGLPSDRFSAERTGGSVSTLTIQRTQQEDSAVYLCASSFMSRDTQETQYFGPGTRLLVL.

The V and J genes are TRBV18 and TRBJ2-2; the TCRdb D gene call, TRBD1, has no DNA to confirm it. CDR3 length: 13 residues. Germline V gene sequence: CDR1 KGHSH, CDR2 LQKENI. The CDR3 protein is CASSRPPGRELFF.

The chain recombines TRBV5-1 with TRBJ2-6; TCRdb gives TRBD1 as the D gene, but with no DNA this cannot be confirmed. Germline CDR1 and CDR2: SGHRS and YFSETQ. CDR3 size: 19 residues. CDR3 loop: CASGTVPGQGLVGANVLTF.

The rearrangement joins TRBV5-5 to TRBJ1-1. CDR1 is SGHKS, CDR2 YYEKEE, per germline (reference sequence). This CDR3 contains 16 residues. The CDR3: CASSYTSRPQNTEAFF.

This chain connects TRBV7-6 to TRBJ2-1. CDR1 is SGHVS, CDR2 FNYEAQ, per germline. CDR3 size: 14 residues. The CDR3 here is CASSPTWSYNEQFF.

The J gene is TRBJ2-3, the V gene TRBV20-1; TCRdb calls TRBD2, which cannot be checked without DNA. Germline-derived CDR1 and CDR2 are DFQATT and SNEGSKA (reference sequence). This CDR3 spans 15 amino acids. The CDR3 region is CSAGLGVADTDTQYF.

The chain uses TRBV29-1 and TRBJ2-7. CDR3 length: 12 amino acids. The V gene's germline CDR1 is SQVTM and CDR2 ANQGSEA. This CDR3 is CSVAGSSYEQYF.

The V gene is TRBV29-1, the J gene TRBJ2-3; TCRdb outputs TRBD2, but without DNA this stays unchecked. Germline values: CDR1 SQVTM, CDR2 ANQGSEA. The CDR3 totals 15 residues. The CDR3: CSVVVRLEYGDTQYF.

The chain links TRBV11-2 to TRBJ1-2; TCRdb indicates TRBD1, and absent DNA this call remains unverified. Germline CDR1 SGHAT, CDR2 FQNNGV. CDR3 length equals 14 residues. The CDR3 region is CASSFGQGGYGYTF.

The genes are TRBV6-6 and TRBJ1-1. The CDR3 contains 13 residues. Germline V gene data show CDR1 as MNHNY and CDR2 as SVGAGI (reference sequence). CDR3 region: CASSWEGPTEAFF.

V gene TRBV28 combines with J gene TRBJ2-3; TCRdb returns TRBD2, unconfirmable since there is no DNA. The CDR3 contains 14 residues. CDR1 MDHEN and CDR2 SYDVKM come from the germline V gene. CDR3: CASIPSGSTDTQYF.

The J gene is TRBJ1-2, the V gene TRBV5-4; the TRBD1 assignment by TCRdb is unverifiable without DNA. This CDR3 contains 14 residues. The germline V gene encodes CDR1 SGHNT and CDR2 YYREEE (reference sequence). This CDR3 reads CASSWGQENYGYTF.

V gene TRBV12-3 or TRBV12-4 combines with J gene TRBJ1-3; the D gene TCRdb calls, TRBD1, cannot be checked with no DNA. CDR3 size: 18 residues. The chain's CDR3 is CASSPAGGRGANGNTIYF.

This chain connects TRBV7-8 to TRBJ1-5; there is no DNA to check the TCRdb D call of TRBD1. This CDR3 is built from 16 residues. The germline V gene encodes CDR1 SGHVS and CDR2 FQNEAQ. CDR3 amino acids: CASSPGPGASNQPQHF.

The chain couples TRBV5-1 to TRBJ2-1; there is no DNA to check the TCRdb D call of TRBD1. CDR3 length equals 14 residues. Germline-derived CDR1 and CDR2 are SGHRS and YFSETQ. The CDR3 is CASSLAWGDNEQFF.

The rearrangement uses TRBV7-2 and TRBJ2-2; lacking DNA, the TRBD1 call made by TCRdb goes unchecked. Germline V gene lookup returns CDR1 SGHTA and CDR2 FQGNSA. This CDR3 is built from 14 residues. This CDR3 is CASSWGTGVMELFF.

The chain combines TRBV6-4 with TRBJ2-1; TCRdb's D call, TRBD2, is unchecked because there is no DNA. This CDR3 region has 16 residues. Germline values: CDR1 MRHNA, CDR2 SNTAGT. The CDR3 sequence is CASSPKGLAYGNEQFF.

This chain uses TRBV7-3 with TRBJ2-5; TCRdb's assignment of TRBD2 cannot be checked, as there is no DNA. CDR1 is SGHTA and CDR2 is FQGTGA in the germline V gene. CDR3 length: 15 residues. CDR3 protein: CASSWTSGNQETQYF. The variable domain in full, with the rest retrieved from reference TRBV7-3 and TRBJ2-5, is GAGVSQTPSNKVTEKGKYVELRCDPISGHTALYWYRQSLGQGPEFLIYFQGTGAADDSGLPNDRFFAVRPEGSVSTLKIQRTERGDSAVYLCASSWTSGNQETQYFGPGTRLLVL.

The chain uses TRBV20-1 and TRBJ1-4. There are 14 residues in the CDR3. Germline V lookup: CDR1 DFQATT, CDR2 SNEGSKA (reference sequence). CDR3: CSAPAAGPNEKLFF.

The J gene is TRBJ2-3, the V gene TRBV29-1; TCRdb indicates TRBD1, and absent DNA this call remains unverified. Germline V gives CDR1 SQVTM, CDR2 ANQGSEA. The CDR3 extends over 13 amino acids. The CDR3 is CSGSRSSTDTQYF.

This rearrangement joins TRBV12-3 or TRBV12-4 to TRBJ1-3. This CDR3 is built from 14 residues. This CDR3 reads CASTAGVSGNTIYF.

The chain recombines TRBV4-1 with TRBJ1-2; the TRBD1 assignment by TCRdb is unverifiable without DNA. Per germline, CDR1 MGHRA and CDR2 YSYEKL. This CDR3 has 17 residues. The CDR3 region is CASSLTRVGDRNYGYTF.

V and J are TRBV13 and TRBJ1-1; TCRdb picks TRBD1, but there is no DNA to check that call. Per the germline V gene, CDR1 is PRHDT and CDR2 is FYEKMQ (reference sequence). The CDR3 has 13 amino acids. CDR3 residues: CASSGGWDSEAFF.

The chain uses TRBV7-3 and TRBJ1-5; TCRdb lists TRBD1, though no DNA is available to test this call. This CDR3 spans 13 amino acids. CDR1 SGHTA and CDR2 FQGTGA come from the germline V gene. The chain's CDR3 is CASARDGIQPQHF.